This T cell receptor (beta chain) appears in the sequencing data of a study of T cell responses to AZD1222 COVID-19 vaccine. Broader study findings: Donors skewed white British and female; clonal diversity was possibly underestimated. Targeting of unmutated variant regions was reportedly seen in nearly half of spike-specific TCRs. Seropositive status at baseline applied to only 5 or 6 AZD1222 recipients. Samples come after the peak T cell response, not at day 14.

The repertoire was sequenced with immunoSEQ multiplex PCR; TCRdb's copy has only in-frame clones and lacks some. The profile shows just over 150,000 clones, 88% of them singletons. Of note for this clone: Its antigen is not known.

CDR1 LNHNV and CDR2 YYDKDF come from the germline V gene (reference sequence). This CDR3 comprises 13 residues. Trimming shortened V by 3 bases and J by 4 bases, and 9 bases separated the two germline ends. Here the sequenced sample was peripheral blood, taken after recovery from COVID-19. V is TRBV15 and J is TRBJ2-5, with D unresolved. The receptor comes from an adult who had recovered from COVID-19. The DNA for the CDR3 is TGTGCCACCAGCAGGGATCTACCAGAGACCCAGTACTTC. It specifies CATSRDLPETQYF.